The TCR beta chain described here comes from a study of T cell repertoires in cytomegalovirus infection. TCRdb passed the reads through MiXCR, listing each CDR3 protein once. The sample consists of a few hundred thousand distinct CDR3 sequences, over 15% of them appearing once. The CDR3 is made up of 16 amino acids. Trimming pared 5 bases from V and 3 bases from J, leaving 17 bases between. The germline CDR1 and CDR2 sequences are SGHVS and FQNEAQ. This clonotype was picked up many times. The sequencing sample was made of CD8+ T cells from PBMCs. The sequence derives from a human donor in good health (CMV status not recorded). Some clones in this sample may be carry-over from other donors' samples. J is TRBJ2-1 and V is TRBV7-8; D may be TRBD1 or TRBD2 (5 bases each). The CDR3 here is CASSPRDGRYYNEQFF. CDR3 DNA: TGTGCCAGCAGCCCCCGGGACGGAAGGTACTACAATGAGCAGTTCTTC.